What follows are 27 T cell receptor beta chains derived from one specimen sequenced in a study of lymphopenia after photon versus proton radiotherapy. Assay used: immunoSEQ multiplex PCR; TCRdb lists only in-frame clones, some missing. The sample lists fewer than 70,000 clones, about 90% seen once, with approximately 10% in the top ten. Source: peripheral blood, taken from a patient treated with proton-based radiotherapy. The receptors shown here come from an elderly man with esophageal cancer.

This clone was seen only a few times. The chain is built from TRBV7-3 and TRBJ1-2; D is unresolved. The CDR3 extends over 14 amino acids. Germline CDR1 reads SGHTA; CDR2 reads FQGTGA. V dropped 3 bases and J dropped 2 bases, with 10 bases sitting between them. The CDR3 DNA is TGTGCCAGCAGCTTGGAAGTCGGGAACTATGGCTACACCTTC. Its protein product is CASSLEVGNYGYTF.

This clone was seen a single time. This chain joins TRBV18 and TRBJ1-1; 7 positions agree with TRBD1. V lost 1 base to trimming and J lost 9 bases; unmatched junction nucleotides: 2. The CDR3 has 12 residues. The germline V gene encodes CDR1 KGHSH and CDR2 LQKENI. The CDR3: CASSPQGAQAFF. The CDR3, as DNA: TGTGCCAGCTCACCACAGGGGGCGCAAGCTTTCTTT.

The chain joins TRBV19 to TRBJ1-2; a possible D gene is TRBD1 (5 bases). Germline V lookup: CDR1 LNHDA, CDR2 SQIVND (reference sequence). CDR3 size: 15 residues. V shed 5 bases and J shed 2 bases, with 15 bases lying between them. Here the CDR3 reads CASSWGSRRNYGYTF. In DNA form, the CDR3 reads TGTGCCAGTAGTTGGGGCTCGCGGAGAAACTATGGCTACACCTTC.

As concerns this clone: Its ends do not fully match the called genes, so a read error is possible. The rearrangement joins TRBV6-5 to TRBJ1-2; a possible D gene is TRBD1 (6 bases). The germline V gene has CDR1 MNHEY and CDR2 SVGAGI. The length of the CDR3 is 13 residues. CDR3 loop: CAISDEGERGYTF. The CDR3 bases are TGTGCCATCAGTGATGAGGGGGAGCGAGGCTACACCTTC.

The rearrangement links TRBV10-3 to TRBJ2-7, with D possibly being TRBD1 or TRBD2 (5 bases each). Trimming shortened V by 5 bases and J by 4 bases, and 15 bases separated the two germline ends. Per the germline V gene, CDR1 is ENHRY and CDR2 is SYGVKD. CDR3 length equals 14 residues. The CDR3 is CAISRDGRDYEQYF. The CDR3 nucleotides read TGTGCCATCAGTAGGGACGGTAGGGATTACGAGCAGTACTTC.

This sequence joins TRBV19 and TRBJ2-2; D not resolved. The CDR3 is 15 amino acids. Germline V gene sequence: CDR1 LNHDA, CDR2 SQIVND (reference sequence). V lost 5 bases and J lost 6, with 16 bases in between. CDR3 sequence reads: CASSEDGLSSGELFF. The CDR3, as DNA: TGTGCCAGTAGTGAGGATGGGTTGTCGTCCGGGGAGCTGTTTTTT.

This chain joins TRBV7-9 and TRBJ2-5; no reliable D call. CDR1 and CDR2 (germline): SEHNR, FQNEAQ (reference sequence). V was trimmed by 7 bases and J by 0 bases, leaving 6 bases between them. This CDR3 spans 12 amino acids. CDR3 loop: CASKVNQETQYF. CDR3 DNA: TGTGCCAGCAAGGTGAACCAAGAGACCCAGTACTTC.

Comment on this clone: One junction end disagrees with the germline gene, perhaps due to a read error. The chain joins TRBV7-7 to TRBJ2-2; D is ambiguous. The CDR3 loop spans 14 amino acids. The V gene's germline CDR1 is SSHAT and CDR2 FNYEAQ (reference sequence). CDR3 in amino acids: CASSAAKDTGELFF. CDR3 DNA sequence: TGTGCTAGCAGCGCCGCCAAGGACACCGGGGAGCTGTTTTTT.

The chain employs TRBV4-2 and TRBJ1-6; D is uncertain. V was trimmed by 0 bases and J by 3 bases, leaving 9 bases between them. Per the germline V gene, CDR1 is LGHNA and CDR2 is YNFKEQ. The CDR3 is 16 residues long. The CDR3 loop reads CASSQDEGLYNSPLHF. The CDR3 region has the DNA TGTGCCAGCAGCCAAGATGAGGGTCTCTATAATTCACCCCTCCACTTT.

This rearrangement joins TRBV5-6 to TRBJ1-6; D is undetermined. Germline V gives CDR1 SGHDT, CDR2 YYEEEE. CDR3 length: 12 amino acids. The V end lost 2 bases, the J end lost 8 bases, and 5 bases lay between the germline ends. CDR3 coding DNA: TGTGCCAGCAGCTTTTGGGATTCACCCCTCCACTTT. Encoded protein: CASSFWDSPLHF.

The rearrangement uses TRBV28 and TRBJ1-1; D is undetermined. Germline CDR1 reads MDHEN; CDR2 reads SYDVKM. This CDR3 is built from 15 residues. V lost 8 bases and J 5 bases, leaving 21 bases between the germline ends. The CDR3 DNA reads TGTGCCAGCCCAAAGTCGGGGTCTGGTGCAACTGAAGCTTTCTTT. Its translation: CASPKSGSGATEAFF.

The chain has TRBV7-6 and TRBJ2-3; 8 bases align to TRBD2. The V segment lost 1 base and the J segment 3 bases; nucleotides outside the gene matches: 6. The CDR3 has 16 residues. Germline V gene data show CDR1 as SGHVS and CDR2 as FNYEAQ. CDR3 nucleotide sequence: TGTGCCAGCAGCTTAGTTTCGGCGGGAGGTACAGATACGCAGTATTTT. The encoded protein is CASSLVSAGGTDTQYF. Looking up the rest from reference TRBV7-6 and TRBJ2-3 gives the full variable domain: GAGVSQSPRYKVTKRGQDVALRCDPISGHVSLYWYRQALGQGPEFLTYFNYEAQQDKSGLPNDRFSAERPEGSISTLTIQRTEQRDSAMYRCASSLVSAGGTDTQYFGPGTRLTVL.

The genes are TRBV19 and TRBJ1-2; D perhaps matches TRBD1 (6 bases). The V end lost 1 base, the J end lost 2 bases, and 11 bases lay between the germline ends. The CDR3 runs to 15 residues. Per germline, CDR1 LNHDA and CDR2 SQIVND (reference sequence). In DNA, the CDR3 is TGTGCCAGTAGTATAGGTGGGGGCGCAAACTATGGCTACACCTTC. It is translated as CASSIGGGANYGYTF. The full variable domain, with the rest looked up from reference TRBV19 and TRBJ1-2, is DGGITQSPKYLFRKEGQNVTLSCEQNLNHDAMYWYRQDPGQGLRLIYYSQIVNDFQKGDIAEGYSVSREKKESFPLTVTSAQKNPTAFYLCASSIGGGANYGYTFGSGTRLTVV.

CDR3 DNA: TGTGCCAGCAGCGTAGTCACAAGCGAGCGGGGGGCCGGGGAGCTGTTTTTT. Translating it yields CASSVVTSERGAGELFF. The rearrangement links TRBV9 to TRBJ2-2; TRBD2 aligns across 9 bases. CDR3 length: 17 residues. V shed 0 bases, J shed 6 bases, and the junction held 9 bases outside the gene matches. CDR1 and CDR2 from the germline V gene are SGDLS and YYNGEE.

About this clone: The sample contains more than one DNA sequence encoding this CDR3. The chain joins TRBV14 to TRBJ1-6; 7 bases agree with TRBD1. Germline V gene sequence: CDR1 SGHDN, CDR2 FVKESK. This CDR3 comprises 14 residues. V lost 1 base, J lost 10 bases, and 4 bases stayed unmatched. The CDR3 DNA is TGTGCCAGCAGCCAAGGACAGGGAGGCTCACCCCTCCACTTT. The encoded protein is CASSQGQGGSPLHF. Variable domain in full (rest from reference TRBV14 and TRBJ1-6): EAGVTQFPSHSVIEKGQTVTLRCDPISGHDNLYWYRRVMGKEIKFLLHFVKESKQDESGMPNNRFLAERTGGTYSTLKVQPAELEDSGVYFCASSQGQGGSPLHFGNGTRLTVT.

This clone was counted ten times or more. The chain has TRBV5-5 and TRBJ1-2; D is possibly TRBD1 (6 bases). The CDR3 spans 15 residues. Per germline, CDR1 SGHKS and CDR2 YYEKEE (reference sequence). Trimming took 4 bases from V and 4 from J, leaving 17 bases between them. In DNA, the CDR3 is TGTGCCAGCAGCACTGGACAGCCTTCATCCTATGGCTACACCTTC. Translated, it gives CASSTGQPSSYGYTF. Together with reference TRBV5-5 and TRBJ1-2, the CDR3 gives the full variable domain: DAGVTQSPTHLIKTRGQQVTLRCSPISGHKSVSWYQQVLGQGPQFIFQYYEKEERGRGNFPDRFSARQFPNYSSELNVNALLLGDSALYLCASSTGQPSSYGYTFGSGTRLTVV.

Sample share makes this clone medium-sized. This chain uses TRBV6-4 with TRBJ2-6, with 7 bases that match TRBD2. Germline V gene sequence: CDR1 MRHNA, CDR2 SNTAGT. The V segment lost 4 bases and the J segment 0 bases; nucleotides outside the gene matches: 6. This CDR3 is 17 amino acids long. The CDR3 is CASSGGEGSSGANVLTF. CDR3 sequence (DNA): TGTGCCAGCAGTGGTGGGGAGGGGTCCTCTGGGGCCAACGTCCTGACTTTC.

In nucleotides, the CDR3 is TGTGCCTCCCCCGGACCGTCTAACTATGGCTACACCTTC. Amino acid sequence: CASPGPSNYGYTF. This chain uses TRBV30 with TRBJ1-2; D not resolved. CDR1 and CDR2 from the germline V gene are GTSNPN and SVGIG (reference sequence). This CDR3 is 13 amino acids long. Trimming removed 7 bases from V and 0 bases from J, with 12 bases in between.

The CDR3 DNA is TGTGCCAGCACTCCCAGGGTCGATCAGCCCCAGCATTTT. Encoded protein: CASTPRVDQPQHF. The genes are TRBV2 and TRBJ1-5; weak D call: TRBD1 (5 bases). The CDR3 is 13 residues long. Germline loops: CDR1 SNHLY, CDR2 FYNNEI. V was trimmed by 7 bases and J by 5 bases, leaving 12 bases between them. Full variable domain (outside the CDR3, taken from reference TRBV2 and TRBJ1-5): EPEVTQTPSHQVTQMGQEVILRCVPISNHLYFYWYRQILGQKVEFLVSFYNNEISEKSEIFDDQFSVERPDGSNFTLKIRSTKLEDSAMYFCASTPRVDQPQHFGDGTRLSIL.

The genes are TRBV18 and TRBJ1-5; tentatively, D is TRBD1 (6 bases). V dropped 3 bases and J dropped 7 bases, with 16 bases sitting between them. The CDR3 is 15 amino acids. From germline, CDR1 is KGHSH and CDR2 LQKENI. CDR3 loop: CASSPKVGAGQPQHF. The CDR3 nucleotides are TGTGCCAGCTCACCTAAAGTGGGGGCAGGGCAGCCCCAGCATTTT.

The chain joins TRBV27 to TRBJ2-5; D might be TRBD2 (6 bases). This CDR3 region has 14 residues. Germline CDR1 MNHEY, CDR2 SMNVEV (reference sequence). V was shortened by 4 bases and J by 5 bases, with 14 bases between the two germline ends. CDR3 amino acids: CASSSRNGGETQYF. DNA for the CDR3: TGTGCCAGCAGTTCCAGGAACGGAGGGGAGACCCAGTACTTC.

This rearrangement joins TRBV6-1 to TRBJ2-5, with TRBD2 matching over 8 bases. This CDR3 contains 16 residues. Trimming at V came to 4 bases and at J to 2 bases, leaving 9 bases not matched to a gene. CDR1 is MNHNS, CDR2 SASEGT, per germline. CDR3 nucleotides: TGTGCCAGCAGTGCCAGCCTACGGGGGGGGCAAGAGACCCAGTACTTC. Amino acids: CASSASLRGGQETQYF.

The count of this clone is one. The CDR3 reads CASSLPGTDTQYF. DNA for the CDR3: TGTGCCAGCAGTCTGCCGGGCACAGATACGCAGTATTTT. This sequence joins TRBV6-6 and TRBJ2-3; D ambiguous. The CDR3 is made up of 13 amino acids. The germline V gene encodes CDR1 MNHNY and CDR2 SVGAGI (reference sequence). V shed 5 bases and J shed 1 base, with 7 bases lying between them.

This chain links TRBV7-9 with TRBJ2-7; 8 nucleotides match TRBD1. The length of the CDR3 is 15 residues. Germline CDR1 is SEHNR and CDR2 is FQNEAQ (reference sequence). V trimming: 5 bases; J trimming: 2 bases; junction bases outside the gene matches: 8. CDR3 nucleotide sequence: TGTGCCAGCAGCCCGGGGACAGGCGCAGCCTACGAGCAGTACTTC. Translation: CASSPGTGAAYEQYF. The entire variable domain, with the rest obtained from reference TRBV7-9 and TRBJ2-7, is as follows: DTGVSQNPRHKITKRGQNVTFRCDPISEHNRLYWYRQTLGQGPEFLTYFQNEAQLEKSRLLSDRFSAERPKGSFSTLEIQRTEQGDSAMYLCASSPGTGAAYEQYFGPGTRLTVT.

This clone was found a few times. The CDR3 DNA reads as TGTGCCAGCAGCCAAGTTCGAGGTGGTGAAGCTTTCTTT. Protein: CASSQVRGGEAFF. The chain recombines TRBV14 with TRBJ1-1; no clear D. Germline values: CDR1 SGHDN, CDR2 FVKESK. V was trimmed by 1 base and J by 7 bases, leaving 10 bases between them. This CDR3 comprises 13 residues.

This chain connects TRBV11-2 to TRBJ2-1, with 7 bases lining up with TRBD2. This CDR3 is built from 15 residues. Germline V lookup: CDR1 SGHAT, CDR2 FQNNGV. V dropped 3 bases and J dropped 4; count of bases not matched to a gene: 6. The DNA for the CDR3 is TGTGCCAGCAGCTTTGGCGGGAGTGATTACAATGAGCAGTTCTTC. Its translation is CASSFGGSDYNEQFF.

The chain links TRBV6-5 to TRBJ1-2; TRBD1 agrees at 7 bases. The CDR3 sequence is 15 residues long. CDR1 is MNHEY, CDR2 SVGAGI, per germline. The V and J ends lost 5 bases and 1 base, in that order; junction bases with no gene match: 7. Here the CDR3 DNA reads TGTGCCAGCAGTGCGGGGACAGTTTTTAACTATGGCTACACCTTC. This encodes CASSAGTVFNYGYTF.